This T cell receptor (beta chain) stems from a study of spatial heterogeneity in lung cancer. This clonotype has a count of ten or more. Germline-derived CDR1 and CDR2 are DFQATT and SNEGSKA (reference sequence). Unmatched junction bases numbered 4, after V lost 5 bases and J lost 7 bases. The CDR3 is 12 residues long. Time point reported: sample taken at primary tumor resection. In each case, whole RNA from tumor, nontumor lung or frozen PBMC was sequenced unsorted. Patients with untreated early-stage non-small cell lung cancer, numbering some 72, were the donors. In the library, each TCR cDNA molecule bore its own unique molecular identifier. TCRdb passed the 5' RACE reads through MiXCR, listing each CDR3 protein once. There are 25,000 to 30,000 distinct CDR3 sequences in the sample; more than 10% occur only once, and under 30% lies in the top ten.

The chain links TRBV20-1 to TRBJ2-2; 7 bases are shared with TRBD1. Here the sequenced sample was PBMCs, taken at surgery. The receptor was isolated from a female donor with early-stage non-small cell lung cancer. CDR3 amino acids: CSADQGVGELFF. As DNA, the CDR3 is TGCAGTGCTGATCAGGGGGTCGGGGAGCTGTTTTTT.